Each of the 26 T cell receptor beta chains below was sequenced from the same sample in a study of blood T cell repertoires in COVID-19. Sequencing was performed with immunoSEQ multiplex PCR; in TCRdb, only in-frame clones are kept and a portion is missing. There are about 320,000 clones in the sample; around 86% occur only once, and over 4% lies in the top ten. The sample was PBMCs or T cells enriched from blood (not recorded which). The origin of the receptors is a man aged 55-75 years who had recovered from COVID-19.

The chain joins TRBV5-1 to TRBJ1-1; D is perhaps TRBD1 (5 bases). The germline gives CDR1 SGHRS, CDR2 YFSETQ. V lost 4 bases and J lost 1, with 14 bases in between. This CDR3 spans 15 amino acids. This CDR3 is CASSDPQGGNTEAFF. The CDR3 DNA follows: TGCGCCAGCAGCGACCCCCAGGGCGGGAACACTGAAGCTTTCTTT.

This rearrangement joins TRBV7-9 to TRBJ2-7; 7 bases fit TRBD2. CDR1 SEHNR and CDR2 FQNEAQ come from the germline V gene (reference sequence). J lost 6 bases, V lost 3 bases, and 17 bases had no gene match. The CDR3 contains 17 residues. The CDR3 nucleotides are TGTGCCAGCAGCTTTTCCCAGGCAGGACTAGTCCTGGGCGAGCAGTACTTC. Encoded protein: CASSFSQAGLVLGEQYF.

As DNA, the CDR3 is TGCGCCAGCAGCCAAGGCTCAACAGGGGGCCAAGAGACCCAGTACTTC. This sequence encodes CASSQGSTGGQETQYF. The V call is TRBV4-3, the J call TRBJ2-5; TRBD1 matches 8 bases. This CDR3 is built from 16 residues. V shed 1 base, J shed 1 base, and the junction held 5 bases outside the gene matches. The germline gives CDR1 LGHNA, CDR2 YSLEER.

V usage is TRBV29-1 and J usage is TRBJ2-6, with TRBD1 as a possible D gene (6 bases). The ends were cut back, 5 bases at V and 2 bases at J, with 10 bases in the middle. In germline, CDR1 is SQVTM, CDR2 ANQGSEA. CDR3 length: 14 residues. DNA for the CDR3: TGCAGCGTTACAGGGAGTACTGGGGCCAACGTCCTGACTTTC. This translates into CSVTGSTGANVLTF.

J is TRBJ2-1 and V is TRBV5-6; TRBD2 matches at 15 bases. This CDR3 comprises 17 residues. Trimming removed 4 bases from V and 8 bases from J; junction bases left unmatched: 10. Germline CDR1 reads SGHDT; CDR2 reads YYEEEE. CDR3 protein: CASSRRTSGRALDEQFF. The DNA for the CDR3 is TGTGCCAGCAGCCGTAGGACTAGCGGGAGGGCCCTGGATGAGCAGTTCTTC.

The chain has TRBV6-5 and TRBJ2-7; 9 bases line up with TRBD1. V dropped 2 bases and J dropped 6; count of bases not matched to a gene: 8. The CDR3 has 15 residues. CDR1 and CDR2 (germline): MNHEY, SVGAGI. CDR3 protein: CASSYRQGGLVEQYF. CDR3 nucleotide sequence: TGTGCCAGCAGTTACAGACAGGGGGGGCTTGTCGAGCAGTACTTC.

This rearrangement joins TRBV7-3 to TRBJ2-3; a weak D match, TRBD1 (6 bases). The CDR3 length is 18 residues. CDR1 is SGHTA and CDR2 is FQGTGA in the germline V gene. The V end lost 5 bases, the J end lost 3 bases, and 24 bases lay between the germline ends. In DNA, the CDR3 is TGTGCCAGCAGCGACAGGCCAACGGGGCAGGGTTCGACAGATACGCAGTATTTT. This translates into CASSDRPTGQGSTDTQYF. Drawing the rest from reference TRBV7-3 and TRBJ2-3, the complete variable domain is GAGVSQTPSNKVTEKGKYVELRCDPISGHTALYWYRQSLGQGPEFLIYFQGTGAADDSGLPNDRFFAVRPEGSVSTLKIQRTERGDSAVYLCASSDRPTGQGSTDTQYFGPGTRLTVL.

The chain links TRBV5-4 to TRBJ1-6; D is uncertain. Trimming shortened V by 0 bases and J by 7 bases, and 11 bases separated the two germline ends. The CDR3 spans 15 residues. Germline assignment: CDR1 SGHNT and CDR2 YYREEE (reference sequence). The CDR3 spells CASSLAEGANSPLHF. In nucleotides, the CDR3 is TGTGCCAGCAGCTTGGCGGAGGGAGCGAATTCACCCCTCCACTTT.

This chain joins TRBV4-3 and TRBJ2-6; no definite D call. This CDR3 comprises 16 residues. Germline V lookup: CDR1 LGHNA, CDR2 YSLEER. The V end was cut by 0 bases, the J end by 0 bases, with 6 bases between. For the CDR3, the DNA is TGCGCCAGCAGCCAAGATGAGAGCTCTGGGGCCAACGTCCTGACTTTC. Its protein is CASSQDESSGANVLTF.

This chain links TRBV5-4 with TRBJ2-5; 14 bases map to TRBD2. Losses at the gene ends were 0 bases for V and 4 bases for J; bases not matched to a gene: 5. The CDR3 is 17 residues long. CDR1 SGHNT and CDR2 YYREEE come from the germline V gene (reference sequence). CDR3 nucleotide sequence: TGTGCCAGCAGCTTGGGGGGGACTAGCGGGAGAGGAGAGACCCAGTACTTC. Encoded protein: CASSLGGTSGRGETQYF.

The genes are TRBV28 and TRBJ1-2; perhaps TRBD1 as D (5 bases). Germline CDR1 and CDR2: MDHEN and SYDVKM. V lost 7 bases, J lost 4 bases, and 13 bases lay in between. This CDR3 has 13 residues. CDR3: CASTQPGGYGYTF. The DNA for the CDR3 is TGTGCCAGCACCCAACCCGGGGGCTATGGCTACACCTTC.

The chain links TRBV5-4 to TRBJ2-7; 8 nucleotides match TRBD1. Germline trimming cut 7 bases from V and 2 bases from J; bases unmatched to any gene: 5. This CDR3 contains 13 residues. Germline CDR1 is SGHNT and CDR2 is YYREEE (reference sequence). The CDR3: CASGRTGTYEQYF. The CDR3 DNA sequence: TGTGCCAGCGGTAGGACAGGGACCTACGAGCAGTACTTC.

The rearrangement uses TRBV5-1 and TRBJ1-5; 7 nucleotides agree with TRBD1. This CDR3 is built from 16 residues. CDR1 is SGHRS and CDR2 is YFSETQ in the germline V gene. V was clipped by 5 bases and J by 1 base; unmatched bases: 9. The DNA of the CDR3 is TGCGCCAGCAGGGAGGGGGCCGGTATAAGCAATCAGCCCCAGCATTTT. Amino acids: CASREGAGISNQPQHF. Filled out from reference TRBV5-1 and TRBJ1-5, the complete variable domain reads KAGVTQTPRYLIKTRGQQVTLSCSPISGHRSVSWYQQTPGQGLQFLFEYFSETQRNKGNFPGRFSGRQFSNSRSEMNVSTLELGDSALYLCASREGAGISNQPQHFGDGTRLSIL.

V gene TRBV6-5 combines with J gene TRBJ1-5; TRBD1 agrees at 9 bases. Unmatched junction bases numbered 5, after V lost 5 bases and J lost 3 bases. CDR3 length: 15 amino acids. Per germline, CDR1 MNHEY and CDR2 SVGAGI. The CDR3 region is CASSRTGGPNQPQHF. In DNA form, the CDR3 reads TGTGCCAGCAGTAGAACAGGGGGCCCCAATCAGCCCCAGCATTTT.

The rearrangement joins TRBV5-4 to TRBJ1-2; D possibly corresponds to TRBD1 (6 bases). V dropped 0 bases and J dropped 7 bases, with 28 bases sitting between them. CDR1 and CDR2 from the germline V gene are SGHNT and YYREEE (reference sequence). The CDR3 is made up of 19 amino acids. The CDR3 loop reads CASSLAGSGGALGRLGYTF. The CDR3 DNA sequence: TGTGCCAGCAGCTTGGCGGGGTCCGGGGGGGCATTAGGGAGGCTTGGCTACACCTTC.

The chain couples TRBV4-3 to TRBJ2-5, with 13 bases aligning to TRBD2. Germline CDR1 and CDR2: LGHNA and YSLEER. The CDR3 covers 16 residues. V lost 3 bases to trimming and J lost 4 bases; unmatched junction nucleotides: 5. CDR3 nucleotide sequence: TGCGCCAGCAGCCAGCAACTAGCGGGGGGGGGAGAGACCCAGTACTTC. Translation gives CASSQQLAGGGETQYF.

This chain links TRBV29-1 with TRBJ1-1, with 9 positions matching TRBD1. V was clipped by 5 bases and J by 3 bases; unmatched bases: 4. Germline V gene sequence: CDR1 SQVTM, CDR2 ANQGSEA. The length of the CDR3 is 13 residues. The CDR3 region is CSVPDRGDTEAFF. CDR3 in DNA: TGCAGCGTTCCGGACAGGGGAGACACTGAAGCTTTCTTT.

This chain joins TRBV19 and TRBJ2-7, with 8 bases identical to TRBD1. The CDR3 extends over 13 amino acids. Trimming at V came to 4 bases and at J to 7 bases, leaving 6 bases not matched to a gene. The germline gives CDR1 LNHDA, CDR2 SQIVND (reference sequence). CDR3 nucleotides: TGTGCCAGTAGTAACACAGGGGGTGAGGAGCAGTACTTC. As protein: CASSNTGGEEQYF.

The V and J genes are TRBV5-4 and TRBJ2-2; D might be TRBD2 (6 bases). Germline CDR1 and CDR2: SGHNT and YYREEE (reference sequence). This CDR3 spans 16 amino acids. V was shortened by 2 bases and J by 6 bases, with 17 bases between the two germline ends. The CDR3 reads CASSFRGNPLAGELFF. Here the CDR3 DNA reads TGTGCCAGCAGCTTTCGGGGGAACCCCCTCGCCGGGGAGCTGTTTTTT.

The chain has TRBV4-2 and TRBJ2-1; D might be TRBD2 (6 bases). The CDR3 is 14 amino acids. Germline CDR1 LGHNA, CDR2 YNFKEQ. Trimming removed 3 bases from V and 5 bases from J, with 11 bases in between. The CDR3 spells CASSQGGANNEQFF. CDR3 sequence (DNA): TGTGCCAGCAGCCAGGGGGGAGCCAACAATGAGCAGTTCTTC.

The chain carries TRBV5-4 and TRBJ2-6; 12 nucleotides align to TRBD1. The CDR3 consists of 19 residues. J was trimmed by 2 bases and V by 0 bases; bases with no gene match: 6. CDR1 and CDR2 from the germline V gene are SGHNT and YYREEE (reference sequence). The CDR3 DNA reads TGTGCCAGCAGCTTGGGGCCGGGACAGGGGGCACCTGGGGCCAACGTCCTGACTTTC. This encodes CASSLGPGQGAPGANVLTF.

The chain has TRBV6-5 and TRBJ1-6; 7 nucleotides agree with TRBD1. Germline lookup yields CDR1 MNHEY and CDR2 SVGAGI. The CDR3 runs to 15 residues. The V gene end was trimmed by 6 bases and the J gene end by 8 bases; junction bases not matched to a gene: 10. DNA of the CDR3: TGTGCCAGCAGGAAGACAGGGATTACGGATTCACCCCTCCACTTT. Translation gives CASRKTGITDSPLHF.

The chain carries TRBV3-1 (or the pseudogene TRBV3-2) and TRBJ2-7, with 9 bases matching TRBD1. This CDR3 has 15 residues. Germline V lookup: CDR1 LGHDT, CDR2 YNNKEL (reference sequence). Trimming removed 2 bases from V and 3 bases from J; junction bases left unmatched: 5. The CDR3: CASSQSWTGDYEQYF. The CDR3 DNA sequence: TGTGCCAGCAGCCAATCATGGACAGGGGACTACGAGCAGTACTTC.

The J gene is TRBJ1-1, the V gene TRBV7-8; 8 bases agree with TRBD1. This CDR3 contains 16 residues. CDR1 and CDR2 from the germline V gene are SGHVS and FQNEAQ. V gave up 1 base and J gave up 1 base; unmatched junction bases: 5. For the CDR3, the DNA is TGTGCCAGCAGCTTAGAGAACAGGGGGGGGAACACTGAAGCTTTCTTT. Translating gives CASSLENRGGNTEAFF.

The sample holds one count of this clone. The chain joins TRBV28 to TRBJ2-1, with 8 positions matching TRBD2. The CDR3 totals 15 residues. The germline CDR1 and CDR2 sequences are MDHEN and SYDVKM. With V trimmed by 5 bases and J by 10 bases, 13 bases remained unmatched. The CDR3 reads CASSPWEAGEVEQFF. For the CDR3, the DNA is TGTGCCAGCAGTCCCTGGGAAGCGGGAGAGGTGGAGCAGTTCTTC.

The rearrangement links TRBV2 to TRBJ1-5; 7 positions agree with TRBD1. Germline-derived CDR1 and CDR2 are SNHLY and FYNNEI. V dropped 3 bases and J dropped 2; count of bases not matched to a gene: 7. This CDR3 is built from 16 residues. The CDR3 DNA sequence: TGTGCCAGCAGTGACGACAGGGAATGTGGCAATCAGCCCCAGCATTTT. Amino acid sequence: CASSDDRECGNQPQHF.